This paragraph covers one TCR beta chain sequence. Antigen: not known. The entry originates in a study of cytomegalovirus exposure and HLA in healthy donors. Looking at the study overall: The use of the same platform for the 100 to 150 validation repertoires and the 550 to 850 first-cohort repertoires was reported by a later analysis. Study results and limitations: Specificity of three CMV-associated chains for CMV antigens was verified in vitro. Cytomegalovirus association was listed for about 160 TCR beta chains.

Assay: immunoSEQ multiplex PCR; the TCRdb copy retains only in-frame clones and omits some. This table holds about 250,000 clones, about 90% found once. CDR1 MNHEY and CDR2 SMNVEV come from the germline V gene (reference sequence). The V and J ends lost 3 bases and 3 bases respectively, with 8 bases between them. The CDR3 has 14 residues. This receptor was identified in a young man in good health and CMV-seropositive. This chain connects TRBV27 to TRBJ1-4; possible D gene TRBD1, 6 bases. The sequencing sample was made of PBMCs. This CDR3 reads CASSFSGANEKLFF. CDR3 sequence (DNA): TGTGCCAGCAGTTTTTCAGGGGCTAATGAAAAACTGTTTTTT.